Following are 32 T cell receptor beta chains from one sample sequenced in a study of cytomegalovirus exposure and HLA in healthy donors. The PCR was carried out with 60 Vbeta primers and 13 Jbeta primers. This table comes from immunoSEQ multiplex PCR, and its TCRdb copy is limited to in-frame clones, with some not included. The table lists some 120,000 clones, 65% to 80% of them singletons, with about 3.5% in the top ten. Sequencing was done on a sample of PBMCs. All receptors derive from a man aged 30 to 45 in good health and CMV-seronegative.

The rearrangement uses TRBV10-3 and TRBJ2-1; no clear D. V shed 3 bases and J shed 6 bases, with 6 bases lying between them. The length of the CDR3 is 12 residues. Germline loops: CDR1 ENHRY, CDR2 SYGVKD. The CDR3 sequence: CAISDYFNEQFF. CDR3 DNA: TGTGCCATCAGTGATTACTTCAATGAGCAGTTCTTC.

The chain links TRBV30 to TRBJ2-1; weak D call: TRBD2 (7 bases). CDR1 and CDR2 from the germline V gene are GTSNPN and SVGIG (reference sequence). The CDR3 totals 16 residues. Trimming took 2 bases from V and 7 from J, leaving 21 bases between them. The CDR3 region has the DNA TGTGCCTGGAGTCTCTGGGGGAGGGTGGGGGCGAATGAGCAGTTCTTC. Translated, it gives CAWSLWGRVGANEQFF. Full variable domain (missing parts from reference TRBV30 and TRBJ2-1): SQTIHQWPATLVQPVGSPLSLECTVEGTSNPNLYWYRQAAGRGLQLLFYSVGIGQISSEVPQNLSASRPQDRQFILSSKKLLLSDSGFYLCAWSLWGRVGANEQFFGPGTRLTVL.

V usage is TRBV30 and J usage is TRBJ1-2; TRBD1 is a possible D gene (5 bases). The CDR3 spans 14 residues. Germline lookup yields CDR1 GTSNPN and CDR2 SVGIG (reference sequence). Trimming stripped 8 bases from V and 3 bases from J, with 19 bases between. CDR3 coding DNA: TGTGCCGGTTGGACGGCCAGGGCTTACTATGGCTACACCTTC. Translated, it gives CAGWTARAYYGYTF.

The rearrangement links TRBV6-5 to TRBJ1-5; a possible D gene is TRBD1 (6 bases). CDR1 is MNHEY and CDR2 is SVGAGI in the germline V gene. The CDR3 spans 15 residues. Trimming cost V 6 bases and J 3 bases, with 15 bases left between them. CDR3 bases: TGTGCCAGCAGATCGACGGGACAAATCAATCAGCCCCAGCATTTT. This gives the protein CASRSTGQINQPQHF.

The chain is built from TRBV5-5 and TRBJ2-1; D gene uncertain. The germline gives CDR1 SGHKS, CDR2 YYEKEE (reference sequence). V was pared by 2 bases and J by 7 bases, with 10 bases between. The CDR3 contains 13 residues. In nucleotides, the CDR3 is TGTGCCAGCAGCTTTCCGGGTCTAAATGAGCAGTTCTTC. Protein product: CASSFPGLNEQFF.

V and J are TRBV30 and TRBJ1-1, with 7 bases aligning to TRBD1. The germline CDR1 and CDR2 sequences are GTSNPN and SVGIG (reference sequence). CDR3 length: 12 residues. V trimming: 8 bases; J trimming: 1 base; junction bases outside the gene matches: 4. The CDR3, as DNA: TGTGCCAGCAGACAGGGGAACACTGAAGCTTTCTTT. Translated, it gives CASRQGNTEAFF.

This chain connects TRBV7-9 to TRBJ2-1; 9 bases fit TRBD2. CDR3 size: 15 residues. Germline CDR1 SEHNR, CDR2 FQNEAQ (reference sequence). V trimming: 4 bases; J trimming: 5 bases; junction bases outside the gene matches: 6. CDR3 nucleotides: TGTGCCAGCAGCTATGAGCGGGGGGTCAACAATGAGCAGTTCTTC. Translating it yields CASSYERGVNNEQFF.

The chain couples TRBV11-3 to TRBJ2-1, with D possibly being TRBD2 (6 bases). CDR1 and CDR2 (germline): SGHNT, YENEEA. V lost 5 bases and J 8 bases, leaving 25 bases between the germline ends. This CDR3 spans 17 amino acids. The CDR3 DNA reads as TGTGCCAGCAGCCCAGGGTTGGGCGGGACCCGGTCAGATGAGCAGTTCTTC. This sequence encodes CASSPGLGGTRSDEQFF.

The chain couples TRBV19 to TRBJ1-2; D remains ambiguous. Per germline, CDR1 LNHDA and CDR2 SQIVND (reference sequence). CDR3 length: 13 residues. V was trimmed by 6 bases and J by 6 bases, leaving 14 bases between them. CDR3 region: CASRHLSRDGYTF. The CDR3 nucleotides are TGTGCCAGTAGACACTTATCGAGGGATGGCTACACCTTC.

The gene calls are TRBV28 and TRBJ2-3; D is undetermined. The V gene lost 2 bases and the J gene lost 1 base, with 13 bases spanning the gap. The germline CDR1 and CDR2 sequences are MDHEN and SYDVKM. The CDR3 is 16 amino acids. The CDR3, as DNA: TGTGCCAGCAGTTTACAGGTACCCTCCGGCACAGATACGCAGTATTTT. The encoded protein is CASSLQVPSGTDTQYF.

The chain links TRBV18 to TRBJ2-7; D perhaps matches TRBD1 (6 bases). Trimming took 4 bases from V and 7 from J, leaving 17 bases between them. This CDR3 has 14 amino acids. The germline V gene encodes CDR1 KGHSH and CDR2 LQKENI. CDR3 protein: CASSLDSALGEQYF. The DNA of the CDR3 is TGTGCCAGCTCACTGGACAGTGCGCTGGGGGAGCAGTACTTC.

The rearrangement links TRBV19 to TRBJ2-5; 7 bases line up with TRBD2. The CDR3 covers 15 residues. V shed 5 bases, J shed 3 bases, and the junction held 9 bases outside the gene matches. Germline V gene sequence: CDR1 LNHDA, CDR2 SQIVND (reference sequence). The CDR3 here is CASSPGSAGEETQYF. CDR3 sequence (DNA): TGTGCCAGTAGTCCCGGTAGTGCGGGGGAAGAGACCCAGTACTTC.

To note about this clone: A read error may produce the germline difference seen at one junction end. The rearrangement uses TRBV10-1 and TRBJ1-2; 7 nucleotides match TRBD1. Per germline, CDR1 WNHNN and CDR2 SYGVQD (reference sequence). This CDR3 is 16 amino acids long. CDR3 sequence (DNA): TGCGCCAGCACCCGACAGGGAGGACGTTTCGACTATGACTACACCTTC. It encodes CASTRQGGRFDYDYTF.

J is TRBJ2-5 and V is TRBV7-9; D is ambiguous. Germline loops: CDR1 SEHNR, CDR2 FQNEAQ (reference sequence). Deletions cut 5 bases from V and 5 bases from J, with 12 bases between. CDR3 size: 13 residues. CDR3 in DNA: TGTGCCAGCAGCAAGAGTCATACGGAGACCCAGTACTTC. Translating it yields CASSKSHTETQYF.

In DNA form, the CDR3 reads TGCGCCAGCAGCTTAAGTCCCGGGACAGGGGTTAGCGAGCAGTACTTC. Amino acid sequence: CASSLSPGTGVSEQYF. This chain joins TRBV5-1 and TRBJ2-7; TRBD1 aligns across 10 bases. Per the germline V gene, CDR1 is SGHRS and CDR2 is YFSETQ. The CDR3 is 16 amino acids. J was trimmed by 6 bases and V by 2 bases; bases with no gene match: 11. Drawing the rest from reference TRBV5-1 and TRBJ2-7, the complete variable domain is KAGVTQTPRYLIKTRGQQVTLSCSPISGHRSVSWYQQTPGQGLQFLFEYFSETQRNKGNFPGRFSGRQFSNSRSEMNVSTLELGDSALYLCASSLSPGTGVSEQYFGPGTRLTVT.

This chain joins TRBV11-3 and TRBJ2-2, with no clear D. The V gene's germline CDR1 is SGHNT and CDR2 YENEEA. Trimming removed 2 bases at V and 6 bases at J, with 10 bases between. CDR3 length: 14 amino acids. This CDR3 is CASSLTSGSGELFF. The CDR3, as DNA: TGTGCCAGCAGCTTAACCTCAGGTTCCGGGGAGCTGTTTTTT.

This rearrangement joins TRBV6-6 to TRBJ2-3, with 8 nucleotides matching TRBD1. V shed 5 bases, J shed 5 bases, and the junction held 9 bases outside the gene matches. CDR3 length: 15 residues. Germline V gene sequence: CDR1 MNHNY, CDR2 SVGAGI (reference sequence). The CDR3 sequence: CASSPRQGSKDTQYF. DNA of the CDR3: TGTGCCAGCAGTCCCCGACAGGGGTCAAAAGATACGCAGTATTTT.

For the CDR3, the DNA is TGTGCCAGCAGCGCAGGGGACGAAGGATCACCCCTCCACTTT. It specifies CASSAGDEGSPLHF. The chain is built from TRBV6-1 and TRBJ1-6; a weak D match, TRBD1 (6 bases). Germline V gene lookup returns CDR1 MNHNS and CDR2 SASEGT. V was cut by 6 bases and J by 10 bases, with 16 bases left in between. The CDR3 consists of 14 residues.

This clone was picked up one time. The chain has TRBV19 and TRBJ1-1, with D possibly matching TRBD1 (6 bases). The CDR3 is 16 residues long. With 5 bases removed from V and 0 bases from J, the gap between germline ends came to 16 bases. CDR1 is LNHDA, CDR2 SQIVND, per germline (reference sequence). The CDR3 spells CASSPSHRALNTEAFF. CDR3 DNA: TGTGCCAGTAGTCCATCCCACAGGGCCTTGAACACTGAAGCTTTCTTT. Full variable domain (outside the CDR3, taken from reference TRBV19 and TRBJ1-1): DGGITQSPKYLFRKEGQNVTLSCEQNLNHDAMYWYRQDPGQGLRLIYYSQIVNDFQKGDIAEGYSVSREKKESFPLTVTSAQKNPTAFYLCASSPSHRALNTEAFFGQGTRLTVV.

This clone was found once. The chain recombines TRBV5-6 with TRBJ2-3, with 7 bases that match TRBD2. The length of the CDR3 is 11 residues. From germline, CDR1 is SGHDT and CDR2 YYEEEE. Unmatched junction bases numbered 5, after V lost 2 bases and J lost 14 bases. In DNA form, the CDR3 reads TGTGCCAGCAGCTTACGCGGGAGTGGGTATTTT. It yields the protein CASSLRGSGYF.

This chain joins TRBV28 and TRBJ1-3; TRBD1 matches at 7 bases. This CDR3 has 15 amino acids. Germline V gives CDR1 MDHEN, CDR2 SYDVKM. With V trimmed by 8 bases and J by 1 base, 8 bases remained unmatched. CDR3 bases: TGTGCCAGCGGACAACAGGGGCCGTCTGGAAACACCATATATTTT. Encoded protein: CASGQQGPSGNTIYF.

The chain combines TRBV2 with TRBJ2-5, with TRBD1 matching over 9 bases. The CDR3 runs to 14 residues. V lost 5 bases to trimming and J lost 6 bases; unmatched junction nucleotides: 7. CDR1 is SNHLY and CDR2 is FYNNEI in the germline V gene. This CDR3 is CASSQGTGLKTQYF. The CDR3 DNA reads as TGTGCCAGCAGTCAAGGGACAGGGCTGAAGACCCAGTACTTC.

V usage is TRBV7-9 and J usage is TRBJ2-5; possible D gene TRBD1, 8 bases. The V gene's germline CDR1 is SEHNR and CDR2 FQNEAQ (reference sequence). The CDR3 is made up of 16 amino acids. Deletions cut 4 bases from V and 4 bases from J, with 19 bases between. DNA of the CDR3: TGTGCCAGCAGCTCCTGGACAGGGAGGGGGAGAGAGACCCAGTACTTC. It translates to CASSSWTGRGRETQYF.

This chain links TRBV21-1 with TRBJ1-5; the table's D gene call, TRBD1, was not cross checked with the DNA. TRBV21-1 is classified as a pseudogene. The CDR3 covers 18 residues. Written as DNA, the CDR3 is TGTGCCAGCAGCACGGTTGAGGTGGGGGCGAGGGGCAATCAGCCCCAGCATTTT. It specifies CASSTVEVGARGNQPQHF.

The chain links TRBV28 to TRBJ2-1; 8 positions agree with TRBD1. The V gene end was trimmed by 3 bases and the J gene end by 0 bases; junction bases not matched to a gene: 13. The CDR3 loop spans 19 amino acids. Per germline, CDR1 MDHEN and CDR2 SYDVKM. The DNA of the CDR3 is TGTGCCAGCAGTTTGTATCCTGGGACAGGAAAGAGCTCCTACAATGAGCAGTTCTTC. Translated, it gives CASSLYPGTGKSSYNEQFF.

The chain is built from TRBV7-2 and TRBJ1-1; possible D gene TRBD1, 5 bases. The CDR3 is 13 residues long. The germline V and J ends were trimmed by 1 base and 10 bases, with 13 bases remaining between them. Germline CDR1 reads SGHTA; CDR2 reads FQGNSA. In DNA, the CDR3 is TGTGCCAGCAGCTTAGTAGAAAAGGGGCGAGCTTTCTTT. Translated: CASSLVEKGRAFF.

This clone showed up just once. The rearrangement links TRBV2 to TRBJ1-1, with D possibly matching TRBD1 (5 bases). This CDR3 is 14 amino acids long. Germline CDR1 SNHLY, CDR2 FYNNEI. V lost 6 bases and J 5 bases, leaving 16 bases between the germline ends. CDR3 in DNA: TGTGCCAGCAGGAGAAGGGGTGAAAGGACTGAAGCTTTCTTT. Translating it yields CASRRRGERTEAFF.

J is TRBJ2-2 and V is TRBV25-1; tentatively, D is TRBD2 (5 bases). This CDR3 has 11 residues. Germline CDR1 and CDR2: MGHDK and SYGVNS. Trimming removed 6 bases at V and 13 bases at J, with 12 bases between. Here the CDR3 reads CASSRGWALFF. DNA for the CDR3: TGTGCCAGCAGCCGGGGTTGGGCGCTGTTTTTT.

The chain uses TRBV28 and TRBJ2-7, with 13 bases identical to TRBD2. The CDR3 totals 17 residues. V lost 3 bases and J lost 3; bases outside the gene matches: 8. Germline V gene sequence: CDR1 MDHEN, CDR2 SYDVKM. The DNA for the CDR3 is TGTGCCAGCAGTTTTGGGGGACTAGCGGGATCGGGCTACGAGCAGTACTTC. It is translated as CASSFGGLAGSGYEQYF.

This clone has only a few counts. The rearrangement links TRBV5-3 to TRBJ2-7; 11 nucleotides line up with TRBD2. TRBV5-3 has ORF status, its function being uncertain. With V trimmed by 0 bases and J by 4 bases, 6 bases remained unmatched. The CDR3 extends over 16 amino acids. CDR3 sequence (DNA): TGTGCCAGAAGCTTGGGGGAACTAGCGGGAGAGTACGAGCAGTACTTC. This translates into CARSLGELAGEYEQYF.

This chain uses TRBV6-4 with TRBJ2-3, with D possibly TRBD2 on 6 matching bases. The germline gives CDR1 MRHNA, CDR2 SNTAGT. The CDR3 contains 15 residues. V shed 8 bases and J shed 1 base, with 16 bases lying between them. In DNA form, the CDR3 reads TGTGCCAGCGCCTTTATGTCGGGGGGCACAGATACGCAGTATTTT. This sequence encodes CASAFMSGGTDTQYF.

The chain recombines TRBV27 with TRBJ1-5, with 8 bases fitting TRBD1. This CDR3 has 16 residues. Germline CDR1 MNHEY, CDR2 SMNVEV (reference sequence). V gave up 6 bases and J gave up 4 bases; unmatched junction bases: 11. The CDR3 nucleotides read TGTGCCAGCAGCCCATCGCCAACAGGGGGTAATCAGCCCCAGCATTTT. It is translated as CASSPSPTGGNQPQHF.